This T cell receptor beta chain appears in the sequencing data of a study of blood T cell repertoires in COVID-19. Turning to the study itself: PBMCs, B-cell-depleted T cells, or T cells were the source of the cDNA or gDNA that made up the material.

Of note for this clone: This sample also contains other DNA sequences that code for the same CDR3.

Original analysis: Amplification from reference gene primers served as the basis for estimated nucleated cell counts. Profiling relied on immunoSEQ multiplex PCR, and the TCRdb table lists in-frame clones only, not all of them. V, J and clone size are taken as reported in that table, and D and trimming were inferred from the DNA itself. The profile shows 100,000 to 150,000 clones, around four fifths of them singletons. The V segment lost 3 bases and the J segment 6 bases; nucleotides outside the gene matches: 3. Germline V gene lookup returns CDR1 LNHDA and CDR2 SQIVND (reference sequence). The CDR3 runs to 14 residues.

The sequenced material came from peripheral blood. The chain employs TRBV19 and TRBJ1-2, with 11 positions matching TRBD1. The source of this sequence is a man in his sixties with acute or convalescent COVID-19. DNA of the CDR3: TGTGCCAGTAGTATGGGACAGGGGGGTCATGGCTACACCTTC. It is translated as CASSMGQGGHGYTF.